Shown below are 25 T cell receptor beta chains from a single sample sequenced in a study of cytomegalovirus exposure and HLA in healthy donors. The PCR employed 60 Vbeta primers together with 13 Jbeta primers. The method was immunoSEQ multiplex PCR; TCRdb's version includes in-frame clones alone and lacks a portion of them. The table lists around 100,000 clones, 60% to 70% of them singletons. The sequencing sample was made of PBMCs. These receptors all stem from a man aged 25-45 years in good health and CMV-seropositive.

The chain has TRBV5-1 and TRBJ2-3; 8 positions agree with TRBD2. The J segment lost 1 base and the V segment lost 1 base, leaving 5 bases of the junction unmatched. Germline V gene lookup returns CDR1 SGHRS and CDR2 YFSETQ. The CDR3 is 16 residues long. Here the CDR3 DNA reads TGCGCCAGCAGCTTGTATCGGGGGGGAGGCACAGATACGCAGTATTTT. Protein: CASSLYRGGGTDTQYF.

The V and J genes are TRBV4-1 and TRBJ2-5; 11 bases are shared with TRBD2. V shed 0 bases and J 5 bases; nucleotides not matched to a gene: 17. CDR1 MGHRA and CDR2 YSYEKL come from the germline V gene. This CDR3 is 20 amino acids long. The CDR3 bases are TGCGCCAGCAGCCAAGAGTTTAGCGGGGGGGCCTTTTTCAGCCCGGAGACCCAGTACTTC. Translating it yields CASSQEFSGGAFFSPETQYF.

The chain links TRBV7-8 to TRBJ1-2; TRBD1 agrees at 10 bases. The trim removed 3 bases at V and 3 bases at J, leaving 4 bases unmatched. Germline V CDR1 and CDR2: SGHVS, FQNEAQ. The length of the CDR3 is 15 residues. CDR3: CASSFSGTGDYGYTF. Here the CDR3 DNA reads TGTGCCAGCAGCTTCTCCGGGACAGGGGACTATGGCTACACCTTC.

The chain is built from TRBV10-3 and TRBJ2-3, with TRBD2 matching 9 bases. The V gene's germline CDR1 is ENHRY and CDR2 SYGVKD. The V gene end was trimmed by 3 bases and the J gene end by 15 bases; junction bases not matched to a gene: 13. The CDR3 runs 14 residues. CDR3 sequence: CAISELLAGQAAYF. CDR3 coding DNA: TGTGCCATCAGTGAACTACTAGCGGGCCAAGCGGCCTATTTT.

V is TRBV28 and J is TRBJ2-3; 7 nucleotides agree with TRBD1. The CDR3 runs 15 residues. Losses at the gene ends were 5 bases for V and 2 bases for J; bases not matched to a gene: 7. Germline CDR1 and CDR2: MDHEN and SYDVKM. CDR3 sequence: CASSKGDSLTDTQYF. The CDR3 DNA is TGTGCCAGCAGTAAAGGGGACAGCCTCACAGATACGCAGTATTTT.

This chain links TRBV4-2 with TRBJ2-1, with a possible D match to TRBD2 (5 bases). Trimming shortened V by 0 bases and J by 5 bases, and 14 bases separated the two germline ends. The CDR3 spans 16 residues. CDR1 is LGHNA and CDR2 is YNFKEQ in the germline V gene. CDR3 amino acids: CASSQDLDGENNEQFF. The CDR3 DNA reads as TGTGCCAGCAGCCAAGATCTCGACGGGGAGAACAATGAGCAGTTCTTC.

The chain carries TRBV5-4 and TRBJ1-6; TRBD1 agrees at 8 bases. Per germline, CDR1 SGHNT and CDR2 YYREEE (reference sequence). Trimming took 2 bases from V and 11 from J; bases not matched to a gene: 6. The CDR3 is made up of 14 amino acids. CDR3 coding DNA: TGTGCCAGCAGCTTTTTAACAGGGGGAACACCCCTCCACTTT. Protein: CASSFLTGGTPLHF.

This chain joins TRBV19 and TRBJ2-5, with 9 bases aligning to TRBD1. V was pared by 10 bases and J by 0 bases, with 9 bases of the junction left unmatched. The CDR3 length is 15 residues. The germline V gene encodes CDR1 LNHDA and CDR2 SQIVND (reference sequence). CDR3: CATNPDRGNQETQYF. The DNA of the CDR3 is TGTGCCACAAACCCCGACAGGGGGAACCAAGAGACCCAGTACTTC.

The chain employs TRBV5-1 and TRBJ1-3, with D tentatively TRBD1 (5 bases). In germline, CDR1 is SGHRS, CDR2 YFSETQ. V was shortened by 4 bases and J by 0 bases, with 11 bases between the two germline ends. The CDR3 has 15 residues. For the CDR3, the DNA is TGCGCCAGCAGCCCCGGGGGACTCTCTGGAAACACCATATATTTT. Its translation: CASSPGGLSGNTIYF.

This clone was detected only once. This chain links TRBV5-4 with TRBJ1-6; possibly TRBD1 for D (5 bases). CDR1 and CDR2 from the germline V gene are SGHNT and YYREEE (reference sequence). V was cut by 4 bases and J by 5 bases, with 13 bases left in between. The length of the CDR3 is 15 residues. CDR3: CASSLQTVNNSPLHF. Written as DNA, the CDR3 is TGTGCCAGCAGCCTCCAGACAGTCAATAATTCACCCCTCCACTTT.

This clone was counted only a few times. The chain employs TRBV6-1 and TRBJ2-3; D possibly corresponds to TRBD2 (6 bases). The germline V gene encodes CDR1 MNHNS and CDR2 SASEGT. The CDR3 is made up of 15 amino acids. Trimming shortened V by 0 bases and J by 4 bases, and 11 bases separated the two germline ends. The CDR3 here is CASSEAPGSADTQYF. CDR3 sequence (DNA): TGTGCCAGCAGTGAAGCGCCCGGGAGTGCAGATACGCAGTATTTT.

The gene calls are TRBV5-1 and TRBJ1-1; D gene ambiguous. V lost 3 bases and J 5 bases, leaving 11 bases between the germline ends. Germline CDR1 is SGHRS and CDR2 is YFSETQ. The CDR3 has 13 residues. The CDR3 loop is CASSSNVLTEAFF. The CDR3 nucleotides read TGCGCCAGCAGCTCCAATGTGTTGACTGAAGCTTTCTTT.

The rearrangement links TRBV30 to TRBJ2-7; TRBD2 matches at 8 bases. CDR3 length equals 17 residues. The germline V gene encodes CDR1 GTSNPN and CDR2 SVGIG (reference sequence). Losses at the gene ends were 0 bases for V and 4 bases for J; bases not matched to a gene: 14. The CDR3, as DNA: TGTGCCTGGAGTGTAGTGACGAGACGGGGGGGGCTGTACGAGCAGTACTTC. This codes for CAWSVVTRRGGLYEQYF.

This sequence joins TRBV29-1 and TRBJ2-7; TRBD1 aligns across 8 bases. In germline, CDR1 is SQVTM, CDR2 ANQGSEA. The CDR3 covers 11 residues. Trimming took 6 bases from V and 6 from J; bases not matched to a gene: 4. CDR3 coding DNA: TGCAGCGTAGGGGACAGGACCGAGCAGTACTTC. It yields the protein CSVGDRTEQYF.

The rearrangement joins TRBV5-1 to TRBJ2-7; 8 bases are a match to TRBD1. Germline V gene data show CDR1 as SGHRS and CDR2 as YFSETQ. The CDR3 loop spans 16 amino acids. J gave up 5 bases and V 3 bases, and 13 bases lay outside the gene matches. CDR3 loop: CASSWNPGTGMNEQYF. In DNA, the CDR3 is TGCGCCAGCAGCTGGAACCCTGGGACAGGTATGAACGAGCAGTACTTC.

V is TRBV2 and J is TRBJ2-2; D may be TRBD1 (5 bases). V was shortened by 4 bases and J by 4 bases, with 10 bases between the two germline ends. In germline, CDR1 is SNHLY, CDR2 FYNNEI. CDR3 length: 14 residues. CDR3 loop: CASSGTTTTGELFF. In DNA form, the CDR3 reads TGTGCCAGCAGTGGGACAACCACCACCGGGGAGCTGTTTTTT.

The chain carries TRBV19 and TRBJ2-7, with TRBD1 matching 8 bases. Germline loops: CDR1 LNHDA, CDR2 SQIVND (reference sequence). J lost 5 bases, V lost 4 bases, and 13 bases had no gene match. The CDR3 runs 16 residues. The CDR3 reads CASSTRRGQGTHEQYF. For the CDR3, the DNA is TGTGCCAGTAGTACCAGACGTGGACAGGGCACCCACGAGCAGTACTTC.

This clone was counted a few times. This sequence joins TRBV7-9 and TRBJ2-7; D is perhaps TRBD1 (6 bases). The germline CDR1 and CDR2 sequences are SEHNR and FQNEAQ (reference sequence). V lost 5 bases and J 3 bases, leaving 11 bases between the germline ends. This CDR3 has 13 residues. CDR3 loop: CASSPAGDYEQYF. The CDR3 coding sequence is TGTGCCAGCAGCCCTGCAGGGGACTACGAGCAGTACTTC.

This chain uses TRBV7-9 with TRBJ1-2; D perhaps matches TRBD1 (5 bases). Germline-derived CDR1 and CDR2 are SEHNR and FQNEAQ (reference sequence). The CDR3 contains 15 residues. The ends were cut back, 7 bases at V and 2 bases at J, with 17 bases in the middle. The CDR3 loop is CASTPGGRVNYGYTF. The CDR3 region has the DNA TGTGCCAGCACCCCGGGAGGCAGGGTGAACTATGGCTACACCTTC. Looking up the rest from reference TRBV7-9 and TRBJ1-2 gives the full variable domain: DTGVSQNPRHKITKRGQNVTFRCDPISEHNRLYWYRQTLGQGPEFLTYFQNEAQLEKSRLLSDRFSAERPKGSFSTLEIQRTEQGDSAMYLCASTPGGRVNYGYTFGSGTRLTVV.

J is TRBJ1-2 and V is TRBV4-2; 12 nucleotides match TRBD1. This CDR3 has 16 residues. Germline V gene lookup returns CDR1 LGHNA and CDR2 YNFKEQ. The ends lost 4 bases at V and 2 bases at J; junction bases unmatched: 5. The CDR3 spells CASSPGGTGGNYGYTF. CDR3 nucleotides: TGTGCCAGCAGCCCTGGTGGGACAGGGGGCAACTATGGCTACACCTTC.

V usage is TRBV6-5 and J usage is TRBJ1-6; 7 nucleotides align to TRBD1. The CDR3 has 15 residues. V shed 0 bases and J 10 bases; nucleotides not matched to a gene: 6. The germline V gene encodes CDR1 MNHEY and CDR2 SVGAGI. This chain's CDR3 is CASSYSSRGESPLHF. The CDR3 bases are TGTGCCAGCAGTTACTCGAGCAGGGGGGAATCACCCCTCCACTTT.

V is TRBV5-4 and J is TRBJ2-5, with 13 bases identical to TRBD2. V gave up 4 bases and J gave up 4 bases; unmatched junction bases: 7. Germline loops: CDR1 SGHNT, CDR2 YYREEE (reference sequence). CDR3 length equals 16 residues. In DNA, the CDR3 is TGTGCCAGCAGCCCGACCAGGACTAGCGGGGGAGAGACCCAGTACTTC. Residues: CASSPTRTSGGETQYF.

This clone appeared a few times. One junction end disagrees with the germline gene, perhaps due to a read error. This chain joins TRBV7-9 and TRBJ2-5, with 9 bases fitting TRBD1. The CDR3 sequence is 14 residues long. The germline V gene has CDR1 SEHNR and CDR2 FQNEAQ (reference sequence). CDR3 in amino acids: CSSSFGTGQETQYF. For the CDR3, the DNA is TGTTCCAGCAGCTTCGGGACAGGGCAAGAGACCCAGTACTTC.

This clone has a handful of counts. The J gene is TRBJ2-2, the V gene TRBV6-1; 10 nucleotides align to TRBD2. This CDR3 comprises 18 residues. The trim removed 0 bases at V and 5 bases at J, leaving 9 bases unmatched. Germline CDR1 reads MNHNS; CDR2 reads SASEGT. CDR3 DNA: TGTGCCAGCAGTGAAGCGCTTAGCGGGGGGATTAAGACCGGGGAGCTGTTTTTT. Amino acid sequence: CASSEALSGGIKTGELFF.

The chain joins TRBV6-5 to TRBJ2-5; D may be TRBD1 (6 bases). Between the trimmed V and J ends, which lost 6 bases and 1 base, there was a span of 15 bases. This CDR3 region has 15 residues. The germline gives CDR1 MNHEY, CDR2 SVGAGI. In nucleotides, the CDR3 is TGTGCCAGCAGCCCTACGGGACATCCCCAAGAGACCCAGTACTTC. The encoded protein is CASSPTGHPQETQYF.